Below, one T cell receptor beta chain is given with its context. The junction does not match germline at one end; this may be a read error. These data originate in a study of blood T cell repertoires in COVID-19. The wider study: Researchers got acute and convalescent COVID-19 samples from the United States, Italy and Spain. From T cells, B-cell-depleted T cells, or PBMCs came the material, which was cDNA or gDNA.

In the original analysis: It was from reference gene primer amplification that nucleated cell counts were estimated. This table comes from immunoSEQ multiplex PCR, and its TCRdb copy is limited to in-frame clones, with some not included. The V and J calls and clone size come from that table; D and trimming were worked out from the DNA. The repertoire holds about 250,000 clones, approximately 85% seen once, with around 10% in the top ten. Those who participated ranged in age from 18 to 89 years and resided in about two dozen US areas. The CDR3 runs 11 residues. The V gene's germline CDR1 is DFQATT and CDR2 SNEGSKA (reference sequence).

Sequenced: PBMCs or T cells enriched from blood (not recorded which). The chain carries TRBV20-1 and TRBJ1-1, with D unresolved. The source is a woman aged 50 to 60 with acute COVID-19. DNA of the CDR3: TGCAGTGTTAGAGGAGGAACTGAAGCTTTCTTT. Its protein product is CSVRGGTEAFF.